This T cell receptor (beta chain) was found in a study of blood T cell repertoires in COVID-19. Profiled with immunoSEQ multiplex PCR; TCRdb holds only in-frame clones, not every one. The sample contains 85,000 to 100,000 clones, roughly 85% of which appear only once. Germline lookup yields CDR1 LNHDA and CDR2 SQIVND (reference sequence). CDR3 size: 15 residues. Trimming took 6 bases from V and 0 from J; bases not matched to a gene: 7. The sequence derives from a man between 60 and 75 years old with acute or convalescent COVID-19. The gene calls are TRBV19 and TRBJ2-7; TRBD2 aligns across 8 bases. The sample comprised peripheral blood. The CDR3 DNA sequence: TGTGCCAGTAGCCGTACTAGCGGCCTCTCCTACGAGCAGTACTTC. It specifies CASSRTSGLSYEQYF.